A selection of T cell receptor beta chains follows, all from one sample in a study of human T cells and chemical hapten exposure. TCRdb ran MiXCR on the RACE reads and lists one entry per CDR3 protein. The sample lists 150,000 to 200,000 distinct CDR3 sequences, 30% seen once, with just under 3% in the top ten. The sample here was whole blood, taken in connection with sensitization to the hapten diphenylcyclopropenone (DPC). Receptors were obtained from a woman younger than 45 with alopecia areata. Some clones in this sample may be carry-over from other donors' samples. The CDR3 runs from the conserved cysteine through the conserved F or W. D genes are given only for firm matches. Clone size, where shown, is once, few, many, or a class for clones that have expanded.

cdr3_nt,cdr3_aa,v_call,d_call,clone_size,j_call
TGCAGTGCTAGGCAGGGGATTCCTTACAATGAGCAGTTCTTC,CSARQGIPYNEQFF,TRBV20-1,-,few,TRBJ2-1
TGTGCCAGCAGCCTTGGACAGGGTCGAGAAGAGACCCAGTACTTC,CASSLGQGREETQYF,TRBV7-2,TRBD1,-,TRBJ2-5
TGTGCCAGCAGCTCCCCCGGCCAGGGTTTGGAGACCCAGTACTTC,CASSSPGQGLETQYF,TRBV7-8,-,-,TRBJ2-5
TGCAGTGCCTACCGGTCGGGGAATGAGCAGTTCTTC,CSAYRSGNEQFF,TRBV20-1,-,many,TRBJ2-1
TGTGCCAGCAGGGATAACACCGGGGAGCTGTTTTTT,CASRDNTGELFF,TRBV2,-,few,TRBJ2-2
TGTGCCAGCAGCCGCACTAGCGGAGTCACAGATACGCAGTATTTT,CASSRTSGVTDTQYF,TRBV7-3,TRBD2,few,TRBJ2-3
TGTGCCAGCAGCTCCCCGGGACTCAGGACCAATGAGCAGTTCTTC,CASSSPGLRTNEQFF,TRBV7-6,-,-,TRBJ2-1
TGTGCCCCCATGAGAGGAACCGACCCGTACTTC,CAPMRGTDPYF,TRBV10-3,-,-,TRBJ2-7
TGTGCCAGCAGTCCAAGTACAGGGGGCCCCTACGAGCAGTACTTC,CASSPSTGGPYEQYF,TRBV28,TRBD1,-,TRBJ2-7
TGTGCCAGCAGCCAAGTCGCTCTGGGGCTCCAGGGCACCGGGGAGCTGTTTTTT,CASSQVALGLQGTGELFF,TRBV4-2,-,-,TRBJ2-2
TGTGCCAGCAGCCCCGGCTCCCTGCACATTCAGTACTTC,CASSPGSLHIQYF,TRBV7-2,-,-,TRBJ2-4
TGTGCCAGCAGCCAAGTACAGGGTAGGGGCTACGAGCAGTACTTC,CASSQVQGRGYEQYF,TRBV14,-,-,TRBJ2-7
TGTGCCAGCAGTCCTACCTTCTACGAGCAGTACTTC,CASSPTFYEQYF,TRBV28,-,-,TRBJ2-7
TGTGCCAGCAGTTTCGACAGGACGACAGATACGCAGTATTTT,CASSFDRTTDTQYF,TRBV28,-,-,TRBJ2-3
TGCGCCAGCAGCTTGGACAGCGTCCACACAGATACGCAGTATTTT,CASSLDSVHTDTQYF,TRBV5-1,-,-,TRBJ2-3